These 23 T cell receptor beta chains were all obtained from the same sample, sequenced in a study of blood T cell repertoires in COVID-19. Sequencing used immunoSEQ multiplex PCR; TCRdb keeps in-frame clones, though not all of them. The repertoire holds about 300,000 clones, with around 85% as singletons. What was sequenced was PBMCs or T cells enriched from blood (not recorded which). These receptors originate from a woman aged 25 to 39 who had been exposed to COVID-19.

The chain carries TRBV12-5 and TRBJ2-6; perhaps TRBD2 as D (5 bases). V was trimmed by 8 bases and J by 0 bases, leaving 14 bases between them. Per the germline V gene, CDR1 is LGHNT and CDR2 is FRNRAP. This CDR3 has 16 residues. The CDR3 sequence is CASRSDSPSGANVLTF. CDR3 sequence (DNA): TGTGCTAGTCGTAGCGACTCCCCCTCTGGGGCCAACGTCCTGACTTTC.

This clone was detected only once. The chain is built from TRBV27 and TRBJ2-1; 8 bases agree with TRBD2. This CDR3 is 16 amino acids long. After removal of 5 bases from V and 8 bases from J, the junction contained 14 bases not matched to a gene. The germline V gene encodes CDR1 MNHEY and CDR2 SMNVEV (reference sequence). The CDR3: CASSPRTSRAKYEQFF. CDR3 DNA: TGTGCCAGCAGTCCCCGGACTAGCAGGGCCAAATATGAGCAGTTCTTC.

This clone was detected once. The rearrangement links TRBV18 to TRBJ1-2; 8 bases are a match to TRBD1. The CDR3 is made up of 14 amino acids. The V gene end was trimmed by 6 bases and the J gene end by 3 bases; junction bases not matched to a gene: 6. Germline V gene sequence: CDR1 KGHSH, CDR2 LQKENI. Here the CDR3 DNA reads TGTGCCAGCTCCAGACCGGGACAGGACTATGGCTACACCTTC. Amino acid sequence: CASSRPGQDYGYTF.

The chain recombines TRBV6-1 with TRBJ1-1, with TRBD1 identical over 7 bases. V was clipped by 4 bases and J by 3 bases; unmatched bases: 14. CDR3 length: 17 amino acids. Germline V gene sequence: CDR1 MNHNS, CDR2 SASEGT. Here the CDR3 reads CASSGIDRARGDTEAFF. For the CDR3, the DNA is TGTGCCAGCAGTGGGATCGACAGGGCTAGGGGGGACACTGAAGCTTTCTTT.

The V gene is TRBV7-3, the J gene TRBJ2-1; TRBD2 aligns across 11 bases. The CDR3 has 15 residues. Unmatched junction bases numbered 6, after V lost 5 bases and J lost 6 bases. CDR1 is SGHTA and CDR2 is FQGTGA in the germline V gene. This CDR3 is CASSPYSGRANEQFF. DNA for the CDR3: TGTGCCAGCAGCCCGTATAGCGGGAGGGCCAATGAGCAGTTCTTC. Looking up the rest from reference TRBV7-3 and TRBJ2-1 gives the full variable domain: GAGVSQTPSNKVTEKGKYVELRCDPISGHTALYWYRQSLGQGPEFLIYFQGTGAADDSGLPNDRFFAVRPEGSVSTLKIQRTERGDSAVYLCASSPYSGRANEQFFGPGTRLTVL.

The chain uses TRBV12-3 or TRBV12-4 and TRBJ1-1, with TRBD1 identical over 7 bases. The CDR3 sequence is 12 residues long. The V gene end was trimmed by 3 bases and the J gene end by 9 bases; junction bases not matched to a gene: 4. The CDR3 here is CASSLQGVKAFF. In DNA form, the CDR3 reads TGTGCCAGCAGTTTGCAGGGGGTGAAAGCTTTCTTT.

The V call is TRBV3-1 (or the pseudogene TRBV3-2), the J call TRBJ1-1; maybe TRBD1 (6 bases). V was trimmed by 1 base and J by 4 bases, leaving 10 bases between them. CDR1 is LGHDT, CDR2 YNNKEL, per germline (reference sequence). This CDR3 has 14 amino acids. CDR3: CASSQVGTPTEAFF. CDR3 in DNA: TGTGCCAGCAGCCAAGTTGGGACACCCACTGAAGCTTTCTTT.

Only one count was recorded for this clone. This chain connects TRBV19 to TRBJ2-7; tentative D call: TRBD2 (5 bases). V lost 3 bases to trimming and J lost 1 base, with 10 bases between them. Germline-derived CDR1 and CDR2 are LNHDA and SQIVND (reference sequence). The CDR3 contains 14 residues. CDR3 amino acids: CASSMIRDSYEQYF. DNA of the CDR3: TGTGCCAGTAGTATGATCCGGGATTCCTACGAGCAGTACTTC.

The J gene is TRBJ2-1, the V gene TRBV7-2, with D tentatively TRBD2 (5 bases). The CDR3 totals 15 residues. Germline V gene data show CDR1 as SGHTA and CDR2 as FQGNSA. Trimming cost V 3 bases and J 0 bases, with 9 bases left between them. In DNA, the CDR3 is TGTGCCAGCAGCTTTAGCGAGAACTCCTACAATGAGCAGTTCTTC. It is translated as CASSFSENSYNEQFF.

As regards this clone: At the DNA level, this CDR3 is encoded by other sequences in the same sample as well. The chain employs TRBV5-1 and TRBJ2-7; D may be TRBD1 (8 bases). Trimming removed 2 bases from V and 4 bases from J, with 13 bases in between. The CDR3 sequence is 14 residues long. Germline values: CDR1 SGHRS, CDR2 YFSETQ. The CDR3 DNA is TGCGCCAGCAGCTTCGGACAGGGAGGGTACGAGCAGTACTTC. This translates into CASSFGQGGYEQYF.

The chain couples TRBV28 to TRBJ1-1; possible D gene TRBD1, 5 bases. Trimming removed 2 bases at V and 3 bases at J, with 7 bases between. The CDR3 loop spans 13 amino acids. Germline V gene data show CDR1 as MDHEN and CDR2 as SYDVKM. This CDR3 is CASSLRGYTEAFF. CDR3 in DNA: TGTGCCAGCAGTTTACGGGGGTACACTGAAGCTTTCTTT.

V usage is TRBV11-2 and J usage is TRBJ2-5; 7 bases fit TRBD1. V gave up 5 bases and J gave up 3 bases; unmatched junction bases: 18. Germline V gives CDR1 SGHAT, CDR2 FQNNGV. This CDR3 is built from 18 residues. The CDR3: CASSKSLTIDRAKETQYF. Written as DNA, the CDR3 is TGTGCCAGCAGCAAGAGCTTAACGATAGACAGGGCTAAAGAGACCCAGTACTTC.

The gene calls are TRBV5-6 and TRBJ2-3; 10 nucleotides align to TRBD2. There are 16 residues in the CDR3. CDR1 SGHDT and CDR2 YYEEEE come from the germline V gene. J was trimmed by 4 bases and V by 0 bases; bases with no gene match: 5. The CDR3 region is CASSLVLAGAADTQYF. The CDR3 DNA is TGTGCCAGCAGCTTGGTTCTAGCGGGGGCCGCAGATACGCAGTATTTT.

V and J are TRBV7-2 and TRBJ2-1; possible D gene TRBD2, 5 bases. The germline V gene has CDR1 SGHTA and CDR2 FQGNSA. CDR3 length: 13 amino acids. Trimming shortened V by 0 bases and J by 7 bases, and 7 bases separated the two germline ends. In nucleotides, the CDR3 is TGTGCCAGCAGCTTAGCCCGGGAAAATGAGCAGTTCTTC. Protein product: CASSLARENEQFF. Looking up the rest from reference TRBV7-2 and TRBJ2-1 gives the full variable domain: GAGVSQSPSNKVTEKGKDVELRCDPISGHTALYWYRQSLGQGLEFLIYFQGNSAPDKSGLPSDRFSAERTGGSVSTLTIQRTQQEDSAVYLCASSLARENEQFFGPGTRLTVL.

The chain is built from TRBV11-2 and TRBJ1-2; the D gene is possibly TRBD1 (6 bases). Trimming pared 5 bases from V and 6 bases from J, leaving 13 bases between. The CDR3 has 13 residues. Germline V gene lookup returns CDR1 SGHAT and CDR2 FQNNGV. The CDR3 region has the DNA TGTGCCAGCAGCAGGCAGGGGATGGATGGCTACACCTTC. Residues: CASSRQGMDGYTF.

The chain's CDR3 is CASSLDQGSLTEAFF. CDR3 nucleotide sequence: TGCGCCAGCAGCTTGGATCAGGGCAGCCTAACTGAAGCTTTCTTT. V and J are TRBV5-1 and TRBJ1-1; D is perhaps TRBD1 (5 bases). V lost 0 bases, J lost 5 bases, and 14 bases lay in between. CDR1 SGHRS and CDR2 YFSETQ come from the germline V gene. The CDR3 covers 15 residues.

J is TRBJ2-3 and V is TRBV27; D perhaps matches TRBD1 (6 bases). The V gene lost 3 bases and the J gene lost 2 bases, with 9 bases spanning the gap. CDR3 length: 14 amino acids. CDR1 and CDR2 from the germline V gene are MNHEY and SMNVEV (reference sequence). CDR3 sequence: CASSFTGSTDTQYF. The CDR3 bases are TGTGCCAGCAGTTTCACAGGGTCCACAGATACGCAGTATTTT.

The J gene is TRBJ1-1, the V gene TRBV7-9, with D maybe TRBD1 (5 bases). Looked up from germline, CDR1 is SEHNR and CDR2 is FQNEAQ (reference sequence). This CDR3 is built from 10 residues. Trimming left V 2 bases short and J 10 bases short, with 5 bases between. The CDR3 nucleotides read TGTGCCAGCAGCTTACAGGGAGCTTTCTTT. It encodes CASSLQGAFF.

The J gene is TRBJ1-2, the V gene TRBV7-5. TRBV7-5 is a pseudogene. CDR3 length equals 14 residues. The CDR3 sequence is CVRSLDSREGGYTF. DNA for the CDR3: TGTGTCAGAAGCTTAGATTCCAGGGAGGGTGGCTACACCTTC.

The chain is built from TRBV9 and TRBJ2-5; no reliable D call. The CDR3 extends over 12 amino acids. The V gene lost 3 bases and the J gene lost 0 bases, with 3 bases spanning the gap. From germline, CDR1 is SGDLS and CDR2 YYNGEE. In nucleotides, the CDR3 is TGTGCCAGCAGCGCCAACCAAGAGACCCAGTACTTC. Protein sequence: CASSANQETQYF. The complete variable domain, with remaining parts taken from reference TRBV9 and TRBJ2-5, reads DSGVTQTPKHLITATGQRVTLRCSPRSGDLSVYWYQQSLDQGLQFLIQYYNGEERAKGNILERFSAQQFPDLHSELNLSSLELGDSALYFCASSANQETQYFGPGTRLLVL.

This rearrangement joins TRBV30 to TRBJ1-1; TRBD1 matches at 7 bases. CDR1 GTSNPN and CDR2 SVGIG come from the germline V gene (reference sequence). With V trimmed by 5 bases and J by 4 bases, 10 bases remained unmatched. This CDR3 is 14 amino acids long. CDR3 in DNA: TGTGCCTGGGAGTCCAGGGGGGTTTCCACTGAAGCTTTCTTT. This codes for CAWESRGVSTEAFF.

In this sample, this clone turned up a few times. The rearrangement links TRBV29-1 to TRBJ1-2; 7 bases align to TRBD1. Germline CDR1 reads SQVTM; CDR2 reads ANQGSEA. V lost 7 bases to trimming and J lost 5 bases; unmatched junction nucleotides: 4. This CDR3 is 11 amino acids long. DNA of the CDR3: TGCAGCGCACAGGGGCAGTATGGCTACACCTTC. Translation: CSAQGQYGYTF. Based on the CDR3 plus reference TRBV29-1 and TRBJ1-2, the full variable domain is SAVISQKPSRDICQRGTSLTIQCQVDSQVTMMFWYRQQPGQSLTLIATANQGSEATYESGFVIDKFPISRPNLTFSTLTVSNMSPEDSSIYLCSAQGQYGYTFGSGTRLTVV.

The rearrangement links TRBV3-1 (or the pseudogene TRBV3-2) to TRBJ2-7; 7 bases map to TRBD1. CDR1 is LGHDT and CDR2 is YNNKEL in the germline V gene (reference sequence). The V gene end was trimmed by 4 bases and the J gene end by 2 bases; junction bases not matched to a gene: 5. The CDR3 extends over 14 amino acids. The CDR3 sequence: CASSPPGQPYEQYF. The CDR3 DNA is TGTGCCAGCAGCCCACCGGGACAGCCCTACGAGCAGTACTTC.